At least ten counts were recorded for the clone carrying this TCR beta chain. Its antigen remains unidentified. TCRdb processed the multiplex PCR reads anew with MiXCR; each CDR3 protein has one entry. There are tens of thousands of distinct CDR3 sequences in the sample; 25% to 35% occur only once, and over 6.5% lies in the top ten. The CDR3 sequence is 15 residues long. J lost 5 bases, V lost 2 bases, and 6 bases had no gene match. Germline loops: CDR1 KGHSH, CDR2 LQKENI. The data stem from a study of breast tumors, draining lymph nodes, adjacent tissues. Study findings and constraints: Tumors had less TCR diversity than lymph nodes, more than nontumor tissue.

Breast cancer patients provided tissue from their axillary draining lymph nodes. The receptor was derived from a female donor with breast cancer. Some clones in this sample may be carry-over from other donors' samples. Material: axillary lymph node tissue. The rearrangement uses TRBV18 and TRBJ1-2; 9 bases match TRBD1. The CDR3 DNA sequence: TGTGCCAGCTCACCAGGACAGGGGATCGCTTATGGCTACACCTTC. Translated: CASSPGQGIAYGYTF.